Listed here is a single T cell receptor beta chain. The antigen remains unidentified. This entry belongs to a study of T cells after yellow fever vaccination. Overall study: The SMART-Seq v4 Ultra Low Input method served to prepare the low-cell-number fractions.

Study-level results: Post-booster repertoires contained most primary-vaccination clones again (96% CD4, 85% to 90% CD8). A minor fraction of clonotypes spanned both CD4 and CD8 compartments.

A 5'RACE template-switching step, the method used to make TCR cDNA, added a universal primer site and UMIs. TCRdb re-derived calls from the 5' RACE reads in MiXCR, one entry per CDR3 protein. This table has some 390,000 distinct CDR3 sequences, more than 5.5% appearing once. The receptor was derived from a man aged 25-45 years who received the YFV17D yellow fever vaccine. The sample was PBMCs, taken 5 days after the yellow fever booster vaccination.

CDR3 in amino acids: CASSQAQQGRRTEAFF. CDR3 nucleotides: TGTGCCAGCAGCCAAGCCCAACAGGGAAGGAGGACTGAAGCTTTCTTT. The chain couples TRBV4-2 to TRBJ1-1; D may be TRBD1 (6 bases). Germline lookup yields CDR1 LGHNA and CDR2 YNFKEQ. The ends were cut back, 1 base at V and 5 bases at J, with 17 bases in the middle. The CDR3 has 16 residues.